These 24 T cell receptor beta chains originate from one sample sequenced in a study of cytomegalovirus exposure and HLA in healthy donors. The PCR employed 60 Vbeta primers together with 13 Jbeta primers. Using immunoSEQ multiplex PCR, the repertoire was profiled, and TCRdb retains in-frame clones only, with some absent. The sample has about 190,000 clones, approximately 81% seen once. The specimen sequenced was PBMCs. Receptor source: a boy aged 5-17 years in good health and CMV-seronegative.

V usage is TRBV7-2 and J usage is TRBJ2-5; 7 bases line up with TRBD2. The CDR3 covers 13 residues. Per the germline V gene, CDR1 is SGHTA and CDR2 is FQGNSA. The junction had 6 bases not matched to a gene; V was cut back by 7 bases and J by 4 bases. This chain's CDR3 is CASNSPGGETQYF. Here the CDR3 DNA reads TGTGCCAGCAACTCCCCGGGAGGAGAGACCCAGTACTTC. The entire variable domain, with the rest obtained from reference TRBV7-2 and TRBJ2-5, is as follows: GAGVSQSPSNKVTEKGKDVELRCDPISGHTALYWYRQSLGQGLEFLIYFQGNSAPDKSGLPSDRFSAERTGGSVSTLTIQRTQQEDSAVYLCASNSPGGETQYFGPGTRLLVL.

This sequence joins TRBV20-1 and TRBJ1-1, with 8 bases fitting TRBD1. V lost 5 bases to trimming and J lost 8 bases; unmatched junction nucleotides: 4. The germline V gene encodes CDR1 DFQATT and CDR2 SNEGSKA (reference sequence). This CDR3 spans 11 amino acids. The CDR3 region has the DNA TGCAGTGCTCTAGGACAGGGAGAAGCTTTCTTT. It encodes CSALGQGEAFF.

The chain carries TRBV7-9 and TRBJ1-1; 7 bases map to TRBD1. Trimming removed 9 bases from V and 7 bases from J; junction bases left unmatched: 11. There are 13 residues in the CDR3. CDR1 is SEHNR and CDR2 is FQNEAQ in the germline V gene (reference sequence). In DNA, the CDR3 is TGTGCCAGTAGAGGACAGGACGTAGGTGAAGCTTTCTTT. Translating gives CASRGQDVGEAFF. Full variable domain (rest looked up from reference TRBV7-9 and TRBJ1-1): DTGVSQNPRHKITKRGQNVTFRCDPISEHNRLYWYRQTLGQGPEFLTYFQNEAQLEKSRLLSDRFSAERPKGSFSTLEIQRTEQGDSAMYLCASRGQDVGEAFFGQGTRLTVV.

The J gene is TRBJ1-1, the V gene TRBV2; 9 nucleotides line up with TRBD1. This CDR3 is 12 amino acids long. Trimming removed 8 bases from V and 7 bases from J; junction bases left unmatched: 5. Germline CDR1 is SNHLY and CDR2 is FYNNEI. CDR3 bases: TGTGCCAGCCAAACAGGGGGCGATGAAGCTTTCTTT. It encodes CASQTGGDEAFF.

The chain combines TRBV19 with TRBJ2-3; TRBD2 agrees at 8 bases. The J segment lost 5 bases and the V segment lost 5 bases, leaving 9 bases of the junction unmatched. The CDR3 covers 15 residues. Germline CDR1 reads LNHDA; CDR2 reads SQIVND (reference sequence). DNA of the CDR3: TGTGCCAGTAGTGCAGCGGGAGATCGGCTAGATACGCAGTATTTT. Translating gives CASSAAGDRLDTQYF.

The chain is built from TRBV29-1 and TRBJ2-7; unclear D gene. This CDR3 region has 10 residues. Between the trimmed V and J ends, which lost 6 bases and 4 bases, there was a span of 7 bases. CDR1 SQVTM and CDR2 ANQGSEA come from the germline V gene. The CDR3 sequence is CSVRSYEQYF. The CDR3 DNA reads TGCAGCGTCCGGAGTTACGAGCAGTACTTC.

J is TRBJ2-2 and V is TRBV4-1, with 7 positions matching TRBD2. Trimming cost V 0 bases and J 1 base; bases outside gene matches: 5. CDR1 and CDR2 (germline): MGHRA, YSYEKL. The CDR3 totals 17 residues. Written as DNA, the CDR3 is TGCGCCAGCAGCCAAGATGATGAGCGGGAGAACACCGGGGAGCTGTTTTTT. Protein sequence: CASSQDDERENTGELFF.

The rearrangement joins TRBV4-3 to TRBJ1-2; D is unclear. Per germline, CDR1 LGHNA and CDR2 YSLEER. This CDR3 has 13 residues. V lost 0 bases and J 4 bases, leaving 6 bases between the germline ends. CDR3 sequence reads: CASSQEGLYGYTF. In DNA, the CDR3 is TGCGCCAGCAGCCAAGAAGGACTCTATGGCTACACCTTC.

The chain has TRBV7-8 and TRBJ2-1; 9 positions agree with TRBD1. Per the germline V gene, CDR1 is SGHVS and CDR2 is FQNEAQ. The CDR3 is 15 residues long. With 5 bases clipped from V and 3 bases from J, the junction kept 5 bases outside the gene matches. Here the CDR3 reads CASSPGQGSYNEQFF. The CDR3 nucleotides are TGTGCCAGCAGCCCGGGACAGGGAAGCTACAATGAGCAGTTCTTC.

The chain carries TRBV13 and TRBJ2-3; no reliable D call. Per germline, CDR1 PRHDT and CDR2 FYEKMQ (reference sequence). This CDR3 comprises 15 residues. Between the trimmed V and J ends, which lost 8 bases and 5 bases, there was a span of 20 bases. CDR3 sequence reads: CASSERGMGRDTQYF. CDR3 nucleotide sequence: TGTGCCAGCTCGGAGAGAGGCATGGGTAGAGATACGCAGTATTTT.

This clone was seen more than once but under ten times. V is TRBV4-3 and J is TRBJ2-5; TRBD2 agrees at 7 bases. This CDR3 has 17 residues. The V gene end was trimmed by 0 bases and the J gene end by 5 bases; junction bases not matched to a gene: 12. Germline V lookup: CDR1 LGHNA, CDR2 YSLEER. In nucleotides, the CDR3 is TGCGCCAGCAGCCAAGATCTAGGAAGCTGGGGGGGGGAGACCCAGTACTTC. It encodes CASSQDLGSWGGETQYF.

Notes on this clone: This sample includes further DNA sequences coding for the same CDR3. The V and J genes are TRBV9 and TRBJ1-5; D unclear. V was trimmed by 0 bases and J by 2 bases, leaving 3 bases between them. CDR1 and CDR2 (germline): SGDLS, YYNGEE. There are 13 residues in the CDR3. This chain's CDR3 is CASSVAGNQPQHF. For the CDR3, the DNA is TGTGCCAGCAGCGTAGCGGGCAATCAGCCCCAGCATTTT. Based on the CDR3 plus reference TRBV9 and TRBJ1-5, the full variable domain is DSGVTQTPKHLITATGQRVTLRCSPRSGDLSVYWYQQSLDQGLQFLIQYYNGEERAKGNILERFSAQQFPDLHSELNLSSLELGDSALYFCASSVAGNQPQHFGDGTRLSIL.

The chain recombines TRBV18 with TRBJ2-2; 7 bases match TRBD1. Germline loops: CDR1 KGHSH, CDR2 LQKENI. The CDR3 totals 15 residues. Germline trimming cut 1 base from V and 2 bases from J; bases unmatched to any gene: 1. CDR3 sequence (DNA): TGTGCCAGCTCACCACGGGACAGTAACACCGGGGAGCTGTTTTTT. Its translation: CASSPRDSNTGELFF. Full variable domain (outside the CDR3, taken from reference TRBV18 and TRBJ2-2): NAGVMQNPRHLVRRRGQEARLRCSPMKGHSHVYWYRQLPEEGLKFMVYLQKENIIDESGMPKERFSAEFPKEGPSILRIQQVVRGDSAAYFCASSPRDSNTGELFFGEGSRLTVL.

This sequence joins TRBV7-2 and TRBJ1-6, with D perhaps TRBD1 (5 bases). Germline-derived CDR1 and CDR2 are SGHTA and FQGNSA. This CDR3 spans 18 amino acids. V dropped 3 bases and J dropped 9 bases, with 24 bases sitting between them. This CDR3 is CASSFGARAYSPGSPLHF. CDR3 DNA sequence: TGTGCCAGCAGCTTCGGTGCCAGGGCCTACTCTCCCGGTTCACCCCTCCACTTT.

This clone has a handful of counts. The V call is TRBV10-3, the J call TRBJ2-3; D uncertain. This CDR3 has 13 amino acids. CDR1 is ENHRY and CDR2 is SYGVKD in the germline V gene. V was clipped by 10 bases and J by 2 bases, with 13 bases between them. CDR3 bases: TGTGCCACCCTAGGTGGCGACACAGATACGCAGTATTTT. It translates to CATLGGDTDTQYF.

The rearrangement uses TRBV7-2 and TRBJ1-1; D is ambiguous. CDR3 length equals 15 residues. V lost 5 bases to trimming and J lost 1 base, with 14 bases between them. The germline gives CDR1 SGHTA, CDR2 FQGNSA. The CDR3 spells CASSPLAARNTEAFF. CDR3 sequence (DNA): TGTGCCAGCAGCCCACTGGCGGCCCGGAACACTGAAGCTTTCTTT.

V usage is TRBV11-3 and J usage is TRBJ2-1; maybe TRBD2 (6 bases). CDR1 is SGHNT and CDR2 is YENEEA in the germline V gene. V lost 3 bases, J lost 9 bases, and 15 bases lay in between. The CDR3 is 14 residues long. The CDR3 DNA is TGTGCCAGCAGCTTTGGGGGGAGTTCAGGTGAGCAGTTCTTC. Encoded protein: CASSFGGSSGEQFF.

This sequence joins TRBV6-6 and TRBJ2-5, with D hard to call. The length of the CDR3 is 13 residues. V lost 5 bases and J 3 bases, leaving 10 bases between the germline ends. Germline V gene lookup returns CDR1 MNHNY and CDR2 SVGAGI (reference sequence). CDR3: CASSDRVKETQYF. As DNA, the CDR3 is TGTGCCAGCAGTGACCGGGTTAAAGAGACCCAGTACTTC.

V is TRBV6-4 and J is TRBJ1-1; no reliable D call. Trimming cost V 4 bases and J 3 bases, with 9 bases left between them. This CDR3 is built from 13 residues. Germline V CDR1 and CDR2: MRHNA, SNTAGT. The CDR3 nucleotides are TGTGCCAGCAGTGTAGAAACCGACACTGAAGCTTTCTTT. Amino acids: CASSVETDTEAFF.

This clone was detected once. V is TRBV30 and J is TRBJ1-1; D may be TRBD1 (5 bases). Between the trimmed V and J ends, which lost 3 bases and 7 bases, there was a span of 18 bases. The CDR3 covers 14 residues. CDR1 is GTSNPN and CDR2 is SVGIG in the germline V gene (reference sequence). The CDR3 here is CAWRPLTARGEAFF. CDR3 DNA sequence: TGTGCCTGGAGGCCGTTGACAGCTCGTGGTGAAGCTTTCTTT. Supplemented by reference TRBV30 and TRBJ1-1, the full variable domain reads SQTIHQWPATLVQPVGSPLSLECTVEGTSNPNLYWYRQAAGRGLQLLFYSVGIGQISSEVPQNLSASRPQDRQFILSSKKLLLSDSGFYLCAWRPLTARGEAFFGQGTRLTVV.

This rearrangement joins TRBV9 to TRBJ1-3; D is unclear. The V end lost 0 bases, the J end lost 8 bases, and 12 bases lay between the germline ends. The CDR3 extends over 14 amino acids. Germline CDR1 SGDLS, CDR2 YYNGEE. CDR3 coding DNA: TGTGCCAGCAGCGTAGGGGTTTGGAGTGACACCATATATTTT. It codes for CASSVGVWSDTIYF.

This chain uses TRBV6-6 with TRBJ1-5; 7 bases match TRBD1. The CDR3 has 15 amino acids. Germline lookup yields CDR1 MNHNY and CDR2 SVGAGI (reference sequence). The junction had 7 bases not matched to a gene; V was cut back by 5 bases and J by 3 bases. CDR3 sequence (DNA): TGTGCCAGCAGTGTAAGACAGGGTAACAATCAGCCCCAGCATTTT. Protein product: CASSVRQGNNQPQHF.

The chain links TRBV29-1 to TRBJ2-1; 7 bases line up with TRBD2. Germline CDR1 SQVTM, CDR2 ANQGSEA. Trimming took 6 bases from V and 6 from J; bases not matched to a gene: 14. The CDR3 consists of 15 residues. The CDR3 DNA reads TGCAGCGTGGGGGGGAGGGTAAGGAGTCCCAATGAGCAGTTCTTC. This translates into CSVGGRVRSPNEQFF.

The rearrangement links TRBV29-1 to TRBJ2-7; 7 bases line up with TRBD2. V lost 4 bases to trimming and J lost 1 base; unmatched junction nucleotides: 25. The germline gives CDR1 SQVTM, CDR2 ANQGSEA. The CDR3 is made up of 20 amino acids. Here the CDR3 reads CSVVMVMVGKNGRTSYEQYF. CDR3 coding DNA: TGCAGCGTTGTCATGGTCATGGTGGGCAAGAACGGGAGGACATCCTACGAGCAGTACTTC.